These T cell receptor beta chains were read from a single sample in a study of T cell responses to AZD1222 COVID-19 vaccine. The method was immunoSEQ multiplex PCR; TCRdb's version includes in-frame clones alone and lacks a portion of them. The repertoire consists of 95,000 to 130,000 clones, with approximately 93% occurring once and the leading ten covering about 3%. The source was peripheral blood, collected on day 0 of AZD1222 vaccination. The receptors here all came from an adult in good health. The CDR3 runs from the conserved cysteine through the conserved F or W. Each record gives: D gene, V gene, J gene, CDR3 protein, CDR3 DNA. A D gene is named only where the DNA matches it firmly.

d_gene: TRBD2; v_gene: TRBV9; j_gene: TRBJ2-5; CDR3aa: CASSRRRLAGQETQYF; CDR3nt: TGTGCCAGCAGCCGTCGACGGCTAGCGGGCCAAGAGACCCAGTACTTC
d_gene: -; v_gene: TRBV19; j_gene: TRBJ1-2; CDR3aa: CASFRQAPHRMSYGYTF; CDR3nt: TGTGCCAGTTTTCGACAGGCCCCGCATCGGATGAGCTATGGCTACACCTTC
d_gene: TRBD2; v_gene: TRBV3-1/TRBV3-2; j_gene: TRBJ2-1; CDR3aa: CASSSRRASGIGYEQFF; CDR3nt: TGTGCCAGCAGCTCCCGACGGGCTAGCGGGATAGGCTATGAGCAGTTCTTC
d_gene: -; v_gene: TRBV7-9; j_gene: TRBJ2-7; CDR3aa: CASSPWVGSPSSEQYF; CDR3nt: TGTGCCAGCAGCCCTTGGGTGGGGTCCCCTTCTTCGGAGCAGTACTTC
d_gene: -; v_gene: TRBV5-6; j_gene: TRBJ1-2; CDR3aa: CASSLAGGTNYGYTF; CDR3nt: TGTGCCAGCAGCTTGGCCGGGGGTACTAACTATGGCTACACCTTC
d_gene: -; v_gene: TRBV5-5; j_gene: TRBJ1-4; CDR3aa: CASSPSGLLTNEKLFF; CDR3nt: TGTGCCAGCAGCCCGTCGGGACTGTTAACTAATGAAAAACTGTTTTTT
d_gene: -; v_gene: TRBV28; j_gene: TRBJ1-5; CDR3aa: CASSLGGDQPQHF; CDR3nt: TGTGCCAGCAGTTTAGGGGGGGATCAGCCCCAGCATTTT
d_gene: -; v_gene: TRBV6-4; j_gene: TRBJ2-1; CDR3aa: CASSHQITLGEQFF; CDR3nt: TGTGCCAGCAGTCACCAGATTACCTTGGGTGAGCAGTTCTTC
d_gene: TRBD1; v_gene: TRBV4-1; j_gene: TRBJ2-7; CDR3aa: CASSLQGASYEQYF; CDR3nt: TGCGCCAGCAGCCTACAGGGGGCTTCCTACGAGCAGTACTTC
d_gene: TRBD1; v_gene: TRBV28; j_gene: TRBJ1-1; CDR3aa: CASSSPTGSMNTEAFF; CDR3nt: TGTGCCAGCAGTTCACCGACAGGGTCGATGAACACTGAAGCTTTCTTT
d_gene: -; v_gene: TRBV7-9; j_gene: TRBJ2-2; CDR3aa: CASSLALGGNTGELFF; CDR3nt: TGTGCCAGCAGCTTAGCGTTGGGGGGGAACACCGGGGAGCTGTTTTTT
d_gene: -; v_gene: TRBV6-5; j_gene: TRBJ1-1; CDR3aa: CASRVQANTEAFF; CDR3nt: TGTGCCAGCAGAGTACAGGCAAACACTGAAGCTTTCTTT
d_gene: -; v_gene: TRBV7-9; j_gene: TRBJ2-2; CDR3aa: CASSRTGTLNTGELFF; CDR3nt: TGTGCCAGCAGCCGGACCGGGACACTGAACACCGGGGAGCTGTTTTTT
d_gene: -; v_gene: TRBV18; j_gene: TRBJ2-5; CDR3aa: CASSPPPGQETQYF; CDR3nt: TGTGCCAGCTCACCACCCCCGGGGCAAGAGACCCAGTACTTC
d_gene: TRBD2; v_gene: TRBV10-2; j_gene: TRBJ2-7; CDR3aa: CASSDSRLAIPYEQYF; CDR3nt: TGCGCCAGCAGTGACTCTCGACTAGCGATACCCTACGAGCAGTACTTC
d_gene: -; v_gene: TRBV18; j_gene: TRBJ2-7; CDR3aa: CASSPGASGNSIEQYF; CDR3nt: TGTGCCAGCTCACCGGGAGCGTCCGGGAATTCGATCGAGCAGTACTTC
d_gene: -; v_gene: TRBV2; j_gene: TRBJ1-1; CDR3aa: CASRPHMNTEAFF; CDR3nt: TGTGCCAGCAGACCGCACATGAACACTGAAGCTTTCTTT
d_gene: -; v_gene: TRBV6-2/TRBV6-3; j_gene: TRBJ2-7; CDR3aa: CASSTTGFWDF; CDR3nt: TGTGCCAGCAGCACAACGGGATTTTGGGACTTC